The 12 T cell receptor beta chains listed next were all sequenced from one sample in a study of cytomegalovirus exposure and HLA in healthy donors. The study ran its PCR with 60 Vbeta and 13 Jbeta primers. Libraries were prepared by immunoSEQ multiplex PCR; TCRdb keeps only in-frame clonotypes and omits some of them. Of about 230,000 clones listed, around four fifths are singletons. The sequenced material came from PBMCs. The receptor set was obtained from a boy younger than 18 in good health and CMV-seronegative.

The J gene is TRBJ1-5, the V gene TRBV7-6; a weak D match, TRBD1 (6 bases). CDR1 is SGHVS, CDR2 FNYEAQ, per germline. The V end lost 8 bases, the J end lost 9 bases, and 14 bases lay between the germline ends. This CDR3 is built from 12 residues. DNA for the CDR3: TGTGCCAGCGGGAGGGGGGATGGGCCCCAGCATTTT. It encodes CASGRGDGPQHF.

This clone has just a few counts. The J gene is TRBJ2-1, the V gene TRBV6-4; TRBD1 matches at 11 bases. Losses at the gene ends were 4 bases for V and 3 bases for J; bases not matched to a gene: 2. The germline V gene encodes CDR1 MRHNA and CDR2 SNTAGT. The CDR3 is 15 residues long. The CDR3 loop reads CASSGGTGGYNEQFF. DNA of the CDR3: TGTGCCAGCAGTGGCGGGACAGGGGGCTACAATGAGCAGTTCTTC.

V usage is TRBV11-2 and J usage is TRBJ2-3, with 12 bases lining up with TRBD2. The CDR3 length is 16 residues. V lost 4 bases and J lost 4; bases outside the gene matches: 6. Germline V gene lookup returns CDR1 SGHAT and CDR2 FQNNGV. The CDR3 region has the DNA TGTGCCAGCAGCTGGGGACTAGCGGGTATCGCAGATACGCAGTATTTT. The encoded protein is CASSWGLAGIADTQYF. The full variable domain, with the rest looked up from reference TRBV11-2 and TRBJ2-3, is EAGVAQSPRYKIIEKRQSVAFWCNPISGHATLYWYQQILGQGPKLLIQFQNNGVVDDSQLPKDRFSAERLKGVDSTLKIQPAKLEDSAVYLCASSWGLAGIADTQYFGPGTRLTVL.

The chain recombines TRBV25-1 with TRBJ1-2, with D possibly matching TRBD1 (5 bases). Germline V gene sequence: CDR1 MGHDK, CDR2 SYGVNS. This CDR3 has 12 amino acids. Trimming pared 4 bases from V and 4 bases from J, leaving 7 bases between. CDR3 bases: TGTGCCAGCAGTGGACAGCTCTATGGCTACACCTTC. Its protein product is CASSGQLYGYTF.

V gene TRBV7-3 combines with J gene TRBJ2-2; the D gene is possibly TRBD2 (5 bases). Trimming took 5 bases from V and 3 from J, leaving 10 bases between them. This CDR3 region has 14 residues. In germline, CDR1 is SGHTA, CDR2 FQGTGA. Here the CDR3 reads CASSLRGDTGELFF. CDR3 bases: TGTGCCAGCAGCCTCCGGGGTGACACCGGGGAGCTGTTTTTT.

The gene calls are TRBV2 and TRBJ1-5; the D gene is possibly TRBD1 (6 bases). This CDR3 spans 14 amino acids. The V end was cut by 7 bases, the J end by 2 bases, with 12 bases between. Germline lookup yields CDR1 SNHLY and CDR2 FYNNEI. In DNA, the CDR3 is TGTGCCAGCAACCAGGGGTCCGGCAATCAGCCCCAGCATTTT. It encodes CASNQGSGNQPQHF.

This rearrangement joins TRBV7-2 to TRBJ2-2; TRBD1 might be the D (6 bases). The CDR3 is 14 residues long. V dropped 8 bases and J dropped 7 bases, with 17 bases sitting between them. Germline loops: CDR1 SGHTA, CDR2 FQGNSA. CDR3: CASSWGRVGGELFF. CDR3 sequence (DNA): TGTGCCAGCTCCTGGGGGCGGGTGGGCGGGGAGCTGTTTTTT.

A few counts support this clone. V is TRBV5-4 and J is TRBJ1-2; maybe TRBD1 (5 bases). V was clipped by 4 bases and J by 5 bases, with 9 bases between them. The germline gives CDR1 SGHNT, CDR2 YYREEE (reference sequence). This CDR3 comprises 12 residues. The CDR3 region has the DNA TGTGCCAGCAGCGCACAGGTTTATGGCTACACCTTC. It is translated as CASSAQVYGYTF.

The rearrangement joins TRBV30 to TRBJ2-1; maybe TRBD2 (5 bases). Trimming pared 0 bases from V and 8 bases from J, leaving 14 bases between. This CDR3 is 14 amino acids long. Germline V gene sequence: CDR1 GTSNPN, CDR2 SVGIG (reference sequence). DNA for the CDR3: TGTGCCTGGAGTGTACGGTTTGCGGGTGATGAGCAGTTCTTC. Translated: CAWSVRFAGDEQFF.

This sequence joins TRBV4-2 and TRBJ1-1; tentative D call: TRBD1 (5 bases). The CDR3 extends over 14 amino acids. Germline V gene sequence: CDR1 LGHNA, CDR2 YNFKEQ. Trimming removed 2 bases at V and 5 bases at J, with 12 bases between. This CDR3 is CASSQFIQGTEAFF. The CDR3 DNA reads as TGTGCCAGCAGCCAATTCATTCAGGGAACTGAAGCTTTCTTT.

The chain combines TRBV6-1 with TRBJ1-2; weak D call: TRBD1 (6 bases). Germline CDR1 MNHNS, CDR2 SASEGT. V dropped 7 bases and J dropped 7 bases, with 16 bases sitting between them. This CDR3 has 13 residues. The CDR3: CASNYRGGAGYTF. As DNA, the CDR3 is TGTGCCAGCAACTATCGAGGGGGGGCTGGCTACACCTTC.

The V and J genes are TRBV11-3 and TRBJ2-7; 8 nucleotides agree with TRBD1. CDR3 length equals 15 residues. J was trimmed by 3 bases and V by 5 bases; bases with no gene match: 9. CDR1 and CDR2 from the germline V gene are SGHNT and YENEEA. The CDR3 DNA sequence: TGTGCCAGCAGCCCTGGGGGACAGGAGAGCTACGAGCAGTACTTC. It encodes CASSPGGQESYEQYF.